These 15 T cell receptor beta chains originate from one sample sequenced in a study of blood T cell repertoires in COVID-19. Using immunoSEQ multiplex PCR, the repertoire was profiled, and TCRdb retains in-frame clones only, with some absent. The sample carries fewer than 50,000 clones, approximately 82% recorded once. The source material was peripheral blood. The source of these receptors is a woman aged 80 or older with active or convalescent COVID-19.

The chain links TRBV9 to TRBJ2-3; possible D gene TRBD2, 6 bases. Trimming removed 4 bases from V and 4 bases from J, with 13 bases in between. The CDR3 is 14 residues long. The germline V gene has CDR1 SGDLS and CDR2 YYNGEE. CDR3 nucleotide sequence: TGTGCCAGCAGCACCACTAGCTTCCCAGATACGCAGTATTTT. Residues: CASSTTSFPDTQYF.

The V and J genes are TRBV11-2 and TRBJ1-4, with TRBD1 matching 10 bases. This CDR3 comprises 19 residues. V lost 0 bases, J lost 8 bases, and 15 bases stayed unmatched. Germline V lookup: CDR1 SGHAT, CDR2 FQNNGV. CDR3 bases: TGTGCCAGCAGCTTAGACCACCTACCCTGGACAGGGGGGGAGGAAAAACTGTTTTTT. As protein: CASSLDHLPWTGGEEKLFF. The full variable domain, with the rest looked up from reference TRBV11-2 and TRBJ1-4, is EAGVAQSPRYKIIEKRQSVAFWCNPISGHATLYWYQQILGQGPKLLIQFQNNGVVDDSQLPKDRFSAERLKGVDSTLKIQPAKLEDSAVYLCASSLDHLPWTGGEEKLFFGSGTQLSVL.

This sequence joins TRBV19 and TRBJ2-2; TRBD1 matches 8 bases. Germline V gene lookup returns CDR1 LNHDA and CDR2 SQIVND (reference sequence). V lost 7 bases to trimming and J lost 3 bases; unmatched junction nucleotides: 7. The CDR3 totals 15 residues. CDR3: CASKVGQGDTGELFF. DNA of the CDR3: TGTGCCAGTAAAGTAGGACAGGGTGACACCGGGGAGCTGTTTTTT.

The V call is TRBV6-6, the J call TRBJ1-1; 8 bases line up with TRBD1. Per germline, CDR1 MNHNY and CDR2 SVGAGI (reference sequence). The ends lost 5 bases at V and 5 bases at J; junction bases unmatched: 7. The CDR3 consists of 14 residues. CDR3 sequence (DNA): TGTGCCAGCAGTAACCAACAGGGGGTGACTGAAGCTTTCTTT. Amino acid sequence: CASSNQQGVTEAFF.

This clone has just one count. V usage is TRBV19 and J usage is TRBJ1-6; D is perhaps TRBD1 (6 bases). This CDR3 comprises 17 residues. CDR1 and CDR2 from the germline V gene are LNHDA and SQIVND (reference sequence). The germline V and J ends were trimmed by 5 bases and 7 bases, with 21 bases remaining between them. The CDR3 DNA follows: TGTGCCAGTAGTTTCAAGGGGCAGGGGCGAGCGAATTCACCCCTCCACTTT. Translation: CASSFKGQGRANSPLHF.

The chain couples TRBV28 to TRBJ1-1, with TRBD1 matching over 9 bases. This CDR3 has 14 residues. CDR1 and CDR2 (germline): MDHEN, SYDVKM. The V gene end was trimmed by 6 bases and the J gene end by 7 bases; junction bases not matched to a gene: 9. This chain's CDR3 is CASRGGQGSGEAFF. CDR3 coding DNA: TGTGCCAGCAGAGGGGGACAGGGCTCGGGTGAAGCTTTCTTT.

The gene calls are TRBV4-2 and TRBJ2-7, with 10 nucleotides matching TRBD2. Germline V gene lookup returns CDR1 LGHNA and CDR2 YNFKEQ. V lost 0 bases, J lost 2 bases, and 7 bases stayed unmatched. CDR3 length: 17 amino acids. The DNA for the CDR3 is TGTGCCAGCAGCCAAGATACCTTAGCGGGAGGAGCCTACGAGCAGTACTTC. Residues: CASSQDTLAGGAYEQYF.

The rearrangement joins TRBV18 to TRBJ1-2; 7 bases agree with TRBD1. Germline CDR1 and CDR2: KGHSH and LQKENI. The CDR3 has 15 amino acids. The ends lost 0 bases at V and 2 bases at J; junction bases unmatched: 3. The CDR3 DNA follows: TGTGCCAGCTCACCACCTACGGGACAGAACTATGGCTACACCTTC. Translating gives CASSPPTGQNYGYTF.

This sequence joins TRBV9 and TRBJ1-6; D is uncertain. This CDR3 is built from 15 residues. The V and J ends lost 0 bases and 9 bases respectively, with 13 bases between them. Germline CDR1 is SGDLS and CDR2 is YYNGEE. The CDR3: CASSVDSGTSSPLHF. The CDR3 DNA reads as TGTGCCAGCAGCGTAGATTCAGGTACCAGTTCACCCCTCCACTTT.

This clone was observed once. The rearrangement links TRBV7-9 to TRBJ1-2, with 7 bases aligning to TRBD1. Germline trimming cut 3 bases from V and 6 bases from J; bases unmatched to any gene: 7. This CDR3 has 14 residues. Germline V gene sequence: CDR1 SEHNR, CDR2 FQNEAQ (reference sequence). DNA for the CDR3: TGTGCCAGCAGCTTGGGGACAGAAAGGCATGGCTACACCTTC. Residues: CASSLGTERHGYTF.

The chain links TRBV13 to TRBJ1-2, with 9 bases lining up with TRBD1. In germline, CDR1 is PRHDT, CDR2 FYEKMQ (reference sequence). CDR3 length equals 16 residues. V gave up 4 bases and J gave up 5 bases; unmatched junction bases: 11. CDR3 bases: TGTGCCAGCAGCTACAGGACAGGGGTTAGTTTGTATGGCTACACCTTC. This sequence encodes CASSYRTGVSLYGYTF.

The chain is built from TRBV6-1 and TRBJ2-4; 8 bases agree with TRBD2. Germline loops: CDR1 MNHNS, CDR2 SASEGT. V shed 1 base and J 12 bases; nucleotides not matched to a gene: 5. The CDR3 extends over 13 amino acids. CDR3 in DNA: TGTGCCAGCAGTGAAGTGATAGCGGGGAATCAGTACTTC. Residues: CASSEVIAGNQYF.

This CDR3 reads CASSPKGQGAITDTQYF. The CDR3 DNA follows: TGTGCCAGCTCTCCGAAAGGACAGGGGGCGATCACAGATACGCAGTATTTT. V gene TRBV7-3 combines with J gene TRBJ2-3; 11 bases are shared with TRBD1. This CDR3 is built from 17 residues. Germline V lookup: CDR1 SGHTA, CDR2 FQGTGA. The V gene end was trimmed by 8 bases and the J gene end by 2 bases; junction bases not matched to a gene: 12. The full variable domain, rest sourced from reference TRBV7-3 and TRBJ2-3, is GAGVSQTPSNKVTEKGKYVELRCDPISGHTALYWYRQSLGQGPEFLIYFQGTGAADDSGLPNDRFFAVRPEGSVSTLKIQRTERGDSAVYLCASSPKGQGAITDTQYFGPGTRLTVL.

This clone was seen a handful of times. V and J are TRBV7-9 and TRBJ2-2; D possibly corresponds to TRBD2 (6 bases). CDR1 SEHNR and CDR2 FQNEAQ come from the germline V gene (reference sequence). V was pared by 6 bases and J by 7 bases, with 15 bases between. The CDR3 covers 14 residues. The CDR3 DNA sequence: TGTGCCAGCAGGGAGGGCCTAGCAGACGGGGAGCTGTTTTTT. Protein sequence: CASREGLADGELFF.

V and J are TRBV4-1 and TRBJ2-3, with 7 bases lining up with TRBD2. CDR3 size: 13 residues. V lost 4 bases to trimming and J lost 5 bases; unmatched junction nucleotides: 3. In germline, CDR1 is MGHRA, CDR2 YSYEKL. In nucleotides, the CDR3 is TGCGCCAGCAGCCGCGGGACTATAGATACGCAGTATTTT. This gives the protein CASSRGTIDTQYF.